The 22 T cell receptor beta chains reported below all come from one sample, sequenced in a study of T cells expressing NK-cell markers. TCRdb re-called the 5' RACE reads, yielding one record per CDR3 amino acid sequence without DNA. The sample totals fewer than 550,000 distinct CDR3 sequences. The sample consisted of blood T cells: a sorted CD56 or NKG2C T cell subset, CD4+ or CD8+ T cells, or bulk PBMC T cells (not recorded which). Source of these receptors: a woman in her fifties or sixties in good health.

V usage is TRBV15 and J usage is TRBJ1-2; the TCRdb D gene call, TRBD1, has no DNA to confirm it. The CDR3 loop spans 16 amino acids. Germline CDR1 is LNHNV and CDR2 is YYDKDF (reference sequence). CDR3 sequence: CATSRPRGREYYGYTF.

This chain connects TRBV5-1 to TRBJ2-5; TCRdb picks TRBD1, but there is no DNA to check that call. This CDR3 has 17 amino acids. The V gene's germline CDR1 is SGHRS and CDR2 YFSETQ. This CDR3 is CASSLDRGQRSGETQYF.

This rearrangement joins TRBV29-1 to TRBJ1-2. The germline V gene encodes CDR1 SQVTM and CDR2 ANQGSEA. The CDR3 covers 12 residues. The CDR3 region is CSVGEGVDGYTF.

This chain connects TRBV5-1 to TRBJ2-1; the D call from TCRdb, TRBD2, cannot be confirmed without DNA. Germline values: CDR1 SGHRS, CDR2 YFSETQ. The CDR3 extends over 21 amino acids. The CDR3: CASSLAPRTSGRSTSYNEQFF. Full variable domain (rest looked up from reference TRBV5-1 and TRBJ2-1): KAGVTQTPRYLIKTRGQQVTLSCSPISGHRSVSWYQQTPGQGLQFLFEYFSETQRNKGNFPGRFSGRQFSNSRSEMNVSTLELGDSALYLCASSLAPRTSGRSTSYNEQFFGPGTRLTVL.

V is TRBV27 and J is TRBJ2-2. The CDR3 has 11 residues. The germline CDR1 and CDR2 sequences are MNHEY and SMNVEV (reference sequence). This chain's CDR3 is CASMWGGERFF.

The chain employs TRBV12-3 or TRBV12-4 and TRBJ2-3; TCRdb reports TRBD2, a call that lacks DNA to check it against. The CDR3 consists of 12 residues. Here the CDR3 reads CASSSTTGRQYF.

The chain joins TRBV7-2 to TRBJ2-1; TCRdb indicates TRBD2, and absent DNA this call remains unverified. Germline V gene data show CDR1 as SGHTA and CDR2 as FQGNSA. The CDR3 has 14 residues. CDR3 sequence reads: CASSLVGGRVEQFF.

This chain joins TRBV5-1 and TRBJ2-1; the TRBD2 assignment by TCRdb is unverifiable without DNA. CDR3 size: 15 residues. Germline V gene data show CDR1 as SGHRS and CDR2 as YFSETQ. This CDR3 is CASSKLAPTLNEQFF.

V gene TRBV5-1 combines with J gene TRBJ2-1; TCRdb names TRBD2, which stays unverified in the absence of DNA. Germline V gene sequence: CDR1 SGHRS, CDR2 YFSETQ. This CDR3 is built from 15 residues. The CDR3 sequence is CASSLRDPQENEQFF.

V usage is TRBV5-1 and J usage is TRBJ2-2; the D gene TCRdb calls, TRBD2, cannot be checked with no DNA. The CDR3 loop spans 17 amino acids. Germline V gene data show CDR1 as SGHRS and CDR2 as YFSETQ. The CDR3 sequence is CASSLGPGLGYTGELFF.

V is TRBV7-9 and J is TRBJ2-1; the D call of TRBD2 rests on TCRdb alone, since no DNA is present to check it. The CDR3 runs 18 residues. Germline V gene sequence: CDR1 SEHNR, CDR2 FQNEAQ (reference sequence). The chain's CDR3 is CASTLRSTLGLAGHEQFF.

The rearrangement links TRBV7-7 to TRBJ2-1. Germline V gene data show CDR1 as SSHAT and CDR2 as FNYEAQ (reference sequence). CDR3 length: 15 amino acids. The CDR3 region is CASSLLTQPYNEQFF.

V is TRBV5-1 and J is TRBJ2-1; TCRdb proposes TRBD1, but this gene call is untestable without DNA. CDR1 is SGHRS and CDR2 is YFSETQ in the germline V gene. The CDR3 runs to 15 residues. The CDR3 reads CASSLGQGGYNEQFF.

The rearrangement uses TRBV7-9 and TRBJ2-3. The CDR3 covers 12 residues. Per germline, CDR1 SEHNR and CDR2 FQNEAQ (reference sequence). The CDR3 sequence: CASSFSKDTQYF.

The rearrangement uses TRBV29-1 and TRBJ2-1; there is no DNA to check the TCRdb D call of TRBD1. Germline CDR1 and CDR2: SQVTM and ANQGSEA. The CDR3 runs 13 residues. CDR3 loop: CSVVVQGYGEQFF.

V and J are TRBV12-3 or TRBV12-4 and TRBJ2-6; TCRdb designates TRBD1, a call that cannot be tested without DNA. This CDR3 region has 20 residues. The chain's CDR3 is CASSSWKRTDESSGANVLTF.

CDR3 in amino acids: CAISEARQGGYTF. This chain joins TRBV10-3 and TRBJ1-2. The CDR3 loop spans 13 amino acids. Germline V gene sequence: CDR1 ENHRY, CDR2 SYGVKD.

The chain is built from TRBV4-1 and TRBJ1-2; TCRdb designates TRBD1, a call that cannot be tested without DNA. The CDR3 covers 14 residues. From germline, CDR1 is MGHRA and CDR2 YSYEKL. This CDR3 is CASRNPGQVNGYTF.

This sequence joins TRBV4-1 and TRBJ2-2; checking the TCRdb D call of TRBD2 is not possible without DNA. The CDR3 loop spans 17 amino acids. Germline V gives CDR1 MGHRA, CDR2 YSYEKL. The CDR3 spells CASSQDRGRAGAGELFF.

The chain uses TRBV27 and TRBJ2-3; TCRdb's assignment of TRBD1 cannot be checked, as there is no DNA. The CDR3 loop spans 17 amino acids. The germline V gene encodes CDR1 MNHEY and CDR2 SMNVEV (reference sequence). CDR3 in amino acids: CASSSGTTSATTDTQYF.

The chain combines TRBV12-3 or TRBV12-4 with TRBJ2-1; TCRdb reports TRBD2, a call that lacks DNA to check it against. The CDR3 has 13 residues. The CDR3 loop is CASRRLAGREQFF.

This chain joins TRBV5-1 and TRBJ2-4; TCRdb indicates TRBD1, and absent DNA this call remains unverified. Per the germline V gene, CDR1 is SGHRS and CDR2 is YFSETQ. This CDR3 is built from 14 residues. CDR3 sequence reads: CASSLADRKNIQYF.